The rows below give T cell receptor beta chains drawn from one sample of a study of identical twins. TCRdb passed the 5' RACE reads through MiXCR, listing each CDR3 protein once. Counted here are 260,000 or so distinct CDR3 sequences, roughly 7.5% occurring once; the ten biggest clones make up roughly 5.4%. This sample was also put to use in a study of yellow fever vaccine responses in identical twins.

The source material was CD8+ T cells sorted from blood. Receptors were obtained from a woman younger than 35 in good health. Both conserved end residues are part of each CDR3.

J	length	V	CDR3
TRBJ2-1	19	TRBV4-2	CASSQAGVGGASSYNEQFF
TRBJ2-3	18	TRBV2	CASSEPGLAGGRTDTQYF
TRBJ2-1	15	TRBV15	CATSRMLRELPEQFF
TRBJ1-1	15	TRBV5-1	CASSLLGSVNTEAFF
TRBJ2-3	15	TRBV7-6	CASSARGGEPDTQYF
TRBJ2-2	14	TRBV2	CASRPGPNTGELFF
TRBJ1-1	13	TRBV6-5	CASSSQGGTEAFF
TRBJ2-3	14	TRBV6-1	CASTGTQRPDTQYF
TRBJ2-1	12	TRBV25-1	CASRGTLMEQFF
TRBJ1-2	16	TRBV29-1	CSANPTGMLALEGYTF
TRBJ2-2	21	TRBV3-1	CASSQGSLAIWNCFIYNELFF
TRBJ2-7	15	TRBV29-1	CRVASRDRDTYEQYF
TRBJ2-1	14	TRBV5-6	CASSFDYRGDEQFF
TRBJ2-3	18	TRBV9	CASSGELAGGSRPDTQYF
TRBJ1-1	14	TRBV3-1	CASSPLTGETEAFF
TRBJ2-1	13	TRBV29-1	CSVDERERDEQFF
TRBJ1-5	16	TRBV24-1	CATSDSGDGRNQPQHF
TRBJ2-7	13	TRBV28	CASSWTGDYEQYF
TRBJ2-7	12	TRBV29-1	CSVEGTAYEQYF
TRBJ1-5	13	TRBV12-3/TRBV12-4	CASSFSSNQPQHF
TRBJ2-7	17	TRBV29-1	CSVGTSGPTDNSYEQYF
TRBJ1-5	14	TRBV10-3	CATGTGNSNQPQHF
TRBJ1-2	19	TRBV28	CASSELSADRGWQSYGYTF
TRBJ2-2	12	TRBV4-2	CASSQDSGELFF
TRBJ1-1	12	TRBV20-1	CSARDRVSEAFF
TRBJ2-7	15	TRBV4-1	CASSQTSGSSYEQYF
TRBJ2-1	17	TRBV14	CASSHRRRLGQGAEQFF
TRBJ2-7	15	TRBV6-2/TRBV6-3	CASSYTGGHSYEQYF
TRBJ2-5	14	TRBV7-9	CASGSGPLQETQYF
TRBJ2-1	17	TRBV5-4	CASSYGTSGSSYNEQFF
TRBJ1-1	15	TRBV4-1	CASSQARQGRTEAFF
TRBJ2-1	14	TRBV20-1	CSAETSGVYNEQFF
TRBJ2-1	14	TRBV7-9	CASSLDGSYNEQFF
TRBJ2-3	15	TRBV11-2	CASSSGTSGADTQYF
TRBJ2-1	14	TRBV28	CASSLSLPTTAQFF
TRBJ2-3	16	TRBV3-1	CASSQPSSGRTDTQYF
TRBJ2-7	12	TRBV24-1	CATNFGSYEQYF